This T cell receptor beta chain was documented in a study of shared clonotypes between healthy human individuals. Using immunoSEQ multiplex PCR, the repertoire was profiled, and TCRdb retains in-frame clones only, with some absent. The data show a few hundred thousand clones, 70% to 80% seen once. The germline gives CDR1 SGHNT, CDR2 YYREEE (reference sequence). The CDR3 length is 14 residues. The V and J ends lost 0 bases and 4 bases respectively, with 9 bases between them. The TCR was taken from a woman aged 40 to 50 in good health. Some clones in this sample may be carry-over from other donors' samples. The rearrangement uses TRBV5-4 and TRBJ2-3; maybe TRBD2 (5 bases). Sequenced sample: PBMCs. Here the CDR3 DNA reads TGTGCCAGCAGCTTGGAGGAGGTGGCAGATACGCAGTATTTT. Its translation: CASSLEEVADTQYF.